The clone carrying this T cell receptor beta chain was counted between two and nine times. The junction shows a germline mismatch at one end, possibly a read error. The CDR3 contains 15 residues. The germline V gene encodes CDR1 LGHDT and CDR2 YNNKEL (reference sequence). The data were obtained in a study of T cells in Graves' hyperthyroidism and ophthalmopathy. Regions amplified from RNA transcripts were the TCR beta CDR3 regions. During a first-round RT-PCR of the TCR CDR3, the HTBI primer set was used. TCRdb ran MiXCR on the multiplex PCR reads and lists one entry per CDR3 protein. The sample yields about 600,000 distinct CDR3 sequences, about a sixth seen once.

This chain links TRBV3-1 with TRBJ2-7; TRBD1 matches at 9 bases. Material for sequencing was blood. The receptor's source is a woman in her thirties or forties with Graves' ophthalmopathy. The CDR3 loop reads CASSKEGTGTYEQYF. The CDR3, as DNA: TGTGCCAGCAGCAAAGAGGGGACAGGGACCTACGAGCAGTACTTC.